This is a list of T cell receptor beta chains from one sample in a study of shared clonotypes between healthy human individuals. Sequencing used immunoSEQ multiplex PCR; TCRdb keeps in-frame clones, though not all of them. Of approximately 2,000,000 clones in the sample, about 93% were seen once. Material: naive CD8+ T cells from PBMCs. These receptors came from a man younger than 35 in good health. Some clones in this sample may be carry-over from other donors' samples. Both conserved end residues are part of each CDR3. D genes are given only for firm matches.

D gene,V gene,J gene,CDR3 DNA,CDR3 protein
TRBD2,TRBV14,TRBJ2-1,TGTGCCAGCAGCTCGGGACTAGCGGGATTTGTTAATGAGCAGTTCTTC,CASSSGLAGFVNEQFF
NA,TRBV4-3,TRBJ2-7,TGCGCCAGCAGCTTGCGACTCCAGAACGAGCAGTACTTC,CASSLRLQNEQYF
NA,TRBV7-3,TRBJ2-1,TGTGCCAGCAGCCCGTCGGGAGGGGGCTACAACAATGAGCAGTTCTTC,CASSPSGGGYNNEQFF
NA,TRBV27,TRBJ1-2,TGTGCCAGCAGTCCTCGGGCAGGGCACTATGGCTACACCTTC,CASSPRAGHYGYTF
NA,TRBV5-1,TRBJ2-1,TGCGCCAGCAGCTCGGACGGGGGCTCCTACAATGAGCAGTTCTTC,CASSSDGGSYNEQFF
NA,TRBV10-2,TRBJ1-1,TGCGCCAGCAGTGATGGCAGGGCGGCTGAAGCTTTCTTT,CASSDGRAAEAFF
NA,TRBV29-1,TRBJ2-7,TGCAGCGTTGATGGGGTGGGGTCGGCAGGTCCTTCCTCTCCCTACGAGCAGTACTTC,CSVDGVGSAGPSSPYEQYF
NA,TRBV7-9,TRBJ1-1,TGTGCCAGCAACCGGGACATTCCCGCTATGAACACTGAAGCTTTCTTT,CASNRDIPAMNTEAFF
NA,TRBV7-9,TRBJ2-7,TGTGCCAGCAGCTTAATTGGGGACGAGCAGTACTTC,CASSLIGDEQYF
NA,TRBV27,TRBJ2-7,TGTGCCAGCAGTTTATCGTGGGGTTACTACGAGCAGTACTTC,CASSLSWGYYEQYF
NA,TRBV25-1,TRBJ1-6,TGTGCCAGCAGTAGTGGCTATAATTCACCCCTCCACTTT,CASSSGYNSPLHF
NA,TRBV9,TRBJ1-1,TGTGCCAGCAGCGAGCAGGGAGTGAACACTGAAGCTTTCTTT,CASSEQGVNTEAFF
NA,TRBV5-1,TRBJ2-7,TGCGCCAGCAGCAGGGGTGCTTACGAGCAGTACTTC,CASSRGAYEQYF
TRBD2,TRBV5-4,TRBJ2-7,TGTGCCAGCAGCTGGGGACTACCTAACTACGAGCAGTACTTC,CASSWGLPNYEQYF
TRBD1,TRBV7-9,TRBJ2-7,TGTGCCAGCAACCGGGACAGGGGGCTTAACGAGCAGTACTTC,CASNRDRGLNEQYF
NA,TRBV23-1,TRBJ1-2,TGCGCCAGCAGTGCCCGGGACACCGGCTACACCTTC,CASSARDTGYTF
TRBD1,TRBV28,TRBJ1-2,TGTGCCAGCAGTTCATTATACAGGGGCGTGAACTATGGCTACACCTTC,CASSSLYRGVNYGYTF
NA,TRBV10-2,TRBJ1-4,TGCGCCAGCACTGCAGTTCCTACAACTAATGAAAAACTGTTTTTT,CASTAVPTTNEKLFF
NA,TRBV7-9,TRBJ2-7,TGTGCCAGCACAGCCAAGGCACCGAGCTACGAGCAGTACTTC,CASTAKAPSYEQYF